This is a list of T cell receptor beta chains from one sample in a study of OX40 agonist ivuxolimab in advanced cancers. The repertoire was sequenced with immunoSEQ multiplex PCR; TCRdb's copy has only in-frame clones and lacks some. The sample holds tens of thousands of clones, approximately 83% seen once. Sequencing was performed on CD4+ or CD8+ T cells sorted from blood, taken in a trial of the OX40 agonist ivuxolimab. The receptors shown here come from an adult with an advanced solid tumor such as melanoma, head and neck, liver or kidney cancer. The CDR3 runs from the conserved cysteine through the conserved F or W. A D gene is named only where the DNA matches it firmly. Only part of the rows carry a size: once, few, many, or a class if the clone is expanded.

d_call: -
j_call: TRBJ2-7
clone_size: -
v_call: TRBV29-1
cdr3_aa: CSVGGQWEQYF
cdr3_nt: TGCAGCGTTGGGGGTCAGTGGGAGCAGTACTTC

d_call: -
j_call: TRBJ2-1
clone_size: -
v_call: TRBV18
cdr3_aa: CASSPLEVVGNEQFF
cdr3_nt: TGTGCCAGCTCACCTCTCGAGGTTGTGGGGAATGAGCAGTTCTTC

d_call: TRBD1
j_call: TRBJ2-1
clone_size: -
v_call: TRBV5-1
cdr3_aa: CASGTGDNNEQFF
cdr3_nt: TGCGCCAGCGGGACAGGGGACAACAATGAGCAGTTCTTC

d_call: -
j_call: TRBJ2-2
clone_size: -
v_call: TRBV10-2
cdr3_aa: CASRDSGVTGELFF
cdr3_nt: TGCGCCAGCAGGGATAGCGGAGTCACCGGGGAGCTGTTTTTT

d_call: -
j_call: TRBJ2-1
clone_size: -
v_call: TRBV29-1
cdr3_aa: CSVEDSPTEQFF
cdr3_nt: TGCAGCGTTGAGGACAGCCCCACCGAGCAGTTCTTC

d_call: TRBD1
j_call: TRBJ1-1
clone_size: -
v_call: TRBV23-1
cdr3_aa: CASSQPMAPTGRNTEAFF
cdr3_nt: TGCGCCAGCAGTCAACCCATGGCCCCGACAGGGAGGAACACTGAAGCTTTCTTT

d_call: TRBD2
j_call: TRBJ2-3
clone_size: few
v_call: TRBV6-1
cdr3_aa: CASSERLAGGPLGDTQYF
cdr3_nt: TGTGCCAGCAGTGAGAGACTAGCGGGGGGGCCATTAGGAGATACGCAGTATTTT

d_call: -
j_call: TRBJ1-1
clone_size: -
v_call: TRBV7-2
cdr3_aa: CASSLVLQMNTEAFF
cdr3_nt: TGTGCCAGCAGCTTAGTGCTACAGATGAACACTGAAGCTTTCTTT

d_call: TRBD2
j_call: TRBJ2-1
clone_size: -
v_call: TRBV18
cdr3_aa: CASSPGAGADEQFF
cdr3_nt: TGTGCCAGCTCACCAGGGGCGGGAGCTGACGAGCAGTTCTTC

d_call: -
j_call: TRBJ2-6
clone_size: -
v_call: TRBV5-1
cdr3_aa: CASSPGHTGISGANVLTF
cdr3_nt: TGCGCCAGCAGCCCGGGTCACACGGGTATATCTGGGGCCAACGTCCTGACTTTC

d_call: -
j_call: TRBJ2-3
clone_size: once
v_call: TRBV27
cdr3_aa: CASSLWGDRTDTQYF
cdr3_nt: TGTGCCAGCAGTTTATGGGGGGACCGCACAGATACGCAGTATTTT

d_call: TRBD1
j_call: TRBJ2-4
clone_size: -
v_call: TRBV2
cdr3_aa: CASRPGTGGFQYF
cdr3_nt: TGTGCCAGCAGGCCCGGGACAGGTGGCTTTCAGTACTTC

d_call: -
j_call: TRBJ1-1
clone_size: few
v_call: TRBV6-6
cdr3_aa: CASSITGGNTEAFF
cdr3_nt: TGTGCCAGCAGTATCACGGGGGGGAACACTGAAGCTTTCTTT

d_call: -
j_call: TRBJ1-6
clone_size: once
v_call: TRBV30
cdr3_aa: CAWSVTGSPLHF
cdr3_nt: TGTGCCTGGAGTGTGACCGGATCACCCCTCCACTTT

d_call: TRBD2
j_call: TRBJ2-3
clone_size: -
v_call: TRBV7-2
cdr3_aa: CASSRNSGGAVDTQYF
cdr3_nt: TGTGCCAGCAGCCGCAATAGCGGGGGGGCCGTAGATACGCAGTATTTT

d_call: -
j_call: TRBJ2-1
clone_size: -
v_call: TRBV14
cdr3_aa: CASSQARGKNWDNEQFF
cdr3_nt: TGTGCCAGCAGCCAAGCTAGGGGAAAAAATTGGGACAATGAGCAGTTCTTC

d_call: -
j_call: TRBJ2-3
clone_size: -
v_call: TRBV23-1
cdr3_aa: CASSPPIQRVSSTQYF
cdr3_nt: TGCGCCAGCAGTCCTCCGATACAGAGGGTCTCAAGTACGCAGTATTTT

d_call: -
j_call: TRBJ2-7
clone_size: -
v_call: TRBV5-6
cdr3_aa: CASTRLGPADYEQYF
cdr3_nt: TGTGCCAGCACCCGACTGGGGCCTGCCGACTACGAGCAGTACTTC

d_call: -
j_call: TRBJ2-3
clone_size: -
v_call: TRBV19
cdr3_aa: CASSIGGRVADTQYF
cdr3_nt: TGTGCCAGTAGTATAGGGGGCAGGGTAGCAGATACGCAGTATTTT

d_call: TRBD1
j_call: TRBJ2-2
clone_size: -
v_call: TRBV27
cdr3_aa: CASSRRLIRTGSSTGELFF
cdr3_nt: TGTGCCAGCAGTCGTAGGCTAATACGGACAGGGTCGAGCACCGGGGAGCTGTTTTTT

d_call: -
j_call: TRBJ1-1
clone_size: -
v_call: TRBV19
cdr3_aa: CASSIDRTNTEAFF
cdr3_nt: TGTGCCAGTAGTATAGACAGGACCAACACTGAAGCTTTCTTT

d_call: -
j_call: TRBJ2-3
clone_size: -
v_call: TRBV27
cdr3_aa: CASTARGVRTDTQYF
cdr3_nt: TGTGCCAGCACCGCCCGAGGGGTTCGCACAGATACGCAGTATTTT

d_call: TRBD1
j_call: TRBJ2-2
clone_size: few
v_call: TRBV25-1
cdr3_aa: CASSALNRDRHTGELFF
cdr3_nt: TGTGCCAGCAGTGCTCTCAACCGGGACAGACACACCGGGGAGCTGTTTTTT

d_call: TRBD2
j_call: TRBJ2-3
clone_size: -
v_call: TRBV5-1
cdr3_aa: CASSLGPGGTDTQYF
cdr3_nt: TGCGCCAGCAGCTTGGGGCCGGGGGGGACAGATACGCAGTATTTT

d_call: -
j_call: TRBJ2-1
clone_size: -
v_call: TRBV2
cdr3_aa: CASRPIYYNEQFF
cdr3_nt: TGTGCCAGCAGACCCATCTACTACAATGAGCAGTTCTTC

d_call: TRBD2
j_call: TRBJ2-1
clone_size: -
v_call: TRBV6-5
cdr3_aa: CASSPLARNEQFF
cdr3_nt: TGTGCCAGCAGCCCACTAGCGCGCAATGAGCAGTTCTTC

d_call: -
j_call: TRBJ2-7
clone_size: -
v_call: TRBV10-3
cdr3_aa: CAISARQIGDEQYF
cdr3_nt: TGTGCCATCAGTGCGAGACAGATTGGGGACGAGCAGTACTTC

d_call: -
j_call: TRBJ1-1
clone_size: -
v_call: TRBV28
cdr3_aa: CASSSPQAVGAEAFF
cdr3_nt: TGTGCCAGCAGTTCTCCACAGGCTGTAGGGGCTGAAGCTTTCTTT

d_call: TRBD1
j_call: TRBJ1-1
clone_size: -
v_call: TRBV28
cdr3_aa: CASSTGGMYTEAFF
cdr3_nt: TGTGCCAGCAGTACAGGGGGAATGTACACTGAAGCTTTCTTT

d_call: TRBD2
j_call: TRBJ2-7
clone_size: -
v_call: TRBV27
cdr3_aa: CASSPGLAGAGYEQYF
cdr3_nt: TGTGCCAGCAGTCCGGGACTAGCGGGAGCAGGCTACGAGCAGTACTTC

d_call: -
j_call: TRBJ2-3
clone_size: -
v_call: TRBV30
cdr3_aa: CAWSVVGGTDTQYF
cdr3_nt: TGTGCCTGGAGTGTTGTGGGAGGAACAGATACGCAGTATTTT

d_call: TRBD2
j_call: TRBJ2-7
clone_size: -
v_call: TRBV7-2
cdr3_aa: CASSRTRSSYEQYF
cdr3_nt: TGTGCCAGCAGCCGGACTAGGAGCTCCTACGAGCAGTACTTC

d_call: -
j_call: TRBJ2-7
clone_size: -
v_call: TRBV5-4
cdr3_aa: CASSSPQGAYEQYF
cdr3_nt: TGTGCCAGCAGCTCCCCACAGGGAGCCTACGAGCAGTACTTC

d_call: -
j_call: TRBJ1-2
clone_size: few
v_call: TRBV5-5
cdr3_aa: CASSWITGLANYGYTF
cdr3_nt: TGTGCCAGCAGCTGGATCACAGGCCTAGCTAACTATGGCTACACCTTC

d_call: TRBD1
j_call: TRBJ1-1
clone_size: -
v_call: TRBV6-5
cdr3_aa: CASSSRGLSTEAFF
cdr3_nt: TGTGCCAGCAGTTCCAGGGGGTTGTCGACTGAAGCTTTCTTT

d_call: -
j_call: TRBJ1-6
clone_size: -
v_call: TRBV5-6
cdr3_aa: CASSLEGGSVRSPLHF
cdr3_nt: TGTGCCAGCAGCTTGGAGGGAGGGTCAGTGAGATCACCCCTCCACTTT

d_call: -
j_call: TRBJ2-4
clone_size: -
v_call: TRBV5-1
cdr3_aa: CASSSWNIQYF
cdr3_nt: TGCGCCAGCAGTTCGTGGAACATTCAGTACTTC

d_call: TRBD1
j_call: TRBJ1-3
clone_size: -
v_call: TRBV7-2
cdr3_aa: CASSFRGRGNTIYF
cdr3_nt: TGTGCCAGCAGCTTCAGGGGGCGAGGAAACACCATATATTTT

d_call: -
j_call: TRBJ1-1
clone_size: -
v_call: TRBV6-1
cdr3_aa: CASRGTSNTEAFF
cdr3_nt: TGTGCCAGCAGGGGGACATCCAACACTGAAGCTTTCTTT

d_call: -
j_call: TRBJ1-4
clone_size: -
v_call: TRBV9
cdr3_aa: CASSVAGGSANEKLFF
cdr3_nt: TGTGCCAGCAGCGTAGCTGGGGGGAGCGCTAATGAAAAACTGTTTTTT

d_call: -
j_call: TRBJ2-3
clone_size: -
v_call: TRBV5-4
cdr3_aa: CASSLSSSNTQYF
cdr3_nt: TGTGCCAGCAGCTTGTCGAGTTCGAATACGCAGTATTTT

d_call: TRBD1
j_call: TRBJ2-1
clone_size: -
v_call: TRBV28
cdr3_aa: CASSLPGTASYNEQFF
cdr3_nt: TGTGCCAGCAGTTTACCCGGGACAGCTTCCTACAATGAGCAGTTCTTC

d_call: TRBD2
j_call: TRBJ2-7
clone_size: -
v_call: TRBV29-1
cdr3_aa: CSVRTSGSFGEQYF
cdr3_nt: TGCAGCGTAAGGACTAGCGGGAGTTTTGGCGAGCAGTACTTC

d_call: -
j_call: TRBJ2-5
clone_size: once
v_call: TRBV9
cdr3_aa: CASSAGSGLPGETQYF
cdr3_nt: TGTGCCAGCAGCGCCGGCTCAGGACTACCTGGGGAGACCCAGTACTTC

d_call: -
j_call: TRBJ2-3
clone_size: -
v_call: TRBV2
cdr3_aa: CASCSGLLTTDTQYF
cdr3_nt: TGTGCCAGCTGTTCAGGACTACTGACAACAGATACGCAGTATTTT

d_call: TRBD1
j_call: TRBJ1-2
clone_size: -
v_call: TRBV2
cdr3_aa: CASSVTGEHYGYTF
cdr3_nt: TGTGCCAGCAGTGTCACAGGGGAGCACTATGGCTACACCTTC

d_call: -
j_call: TRBJ2-1
clone_size: -
v_call: TRBV6-5
cdr3_aa: CASSYSNEQFF
cdr3_nt: TGTGCCAGCAGTTACTCGAATGAGCAGTTCTTC

d_call: -
j_call: TRBJ2-3
clone_size: -
v_call: TRBV6-6
cdr3_aa: CASTERGRVTDTQYF
cdr3_nt: TGTGCCAGCACCGAAAGGGGGAGAGTCACAGATACGCAGTATTTT

d_call: -
j_call: TRBJ1-1
clone_size: -
v_call: TRBV19
cdr3_aa: CASNEGQMNTEAFF
cdr3_nt: TGTGCCAGTAACGAGGGGCAGATGAACACTGAAGCTTTCTTT